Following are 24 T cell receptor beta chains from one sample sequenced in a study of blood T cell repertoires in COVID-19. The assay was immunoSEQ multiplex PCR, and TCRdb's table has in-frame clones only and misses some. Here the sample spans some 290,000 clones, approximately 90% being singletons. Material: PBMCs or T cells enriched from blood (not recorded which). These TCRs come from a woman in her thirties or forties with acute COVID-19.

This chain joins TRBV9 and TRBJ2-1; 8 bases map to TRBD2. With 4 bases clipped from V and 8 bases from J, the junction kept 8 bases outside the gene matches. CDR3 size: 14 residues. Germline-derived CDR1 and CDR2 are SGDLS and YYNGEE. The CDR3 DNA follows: TGTGCCAGCAGCCCACGGGGGGGAGGGCATGAGCAGTTCTTC. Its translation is CASSPRGGGHEQFF.

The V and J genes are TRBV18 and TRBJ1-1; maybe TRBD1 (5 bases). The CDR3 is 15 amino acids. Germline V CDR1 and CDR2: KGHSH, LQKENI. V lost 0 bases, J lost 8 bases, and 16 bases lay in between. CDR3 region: CASSPPQGLRKEAFF. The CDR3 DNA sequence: TGTGCCAGCTCACCACCGCAGGGATTGAGGAAAGAAGCTTTCTTT.

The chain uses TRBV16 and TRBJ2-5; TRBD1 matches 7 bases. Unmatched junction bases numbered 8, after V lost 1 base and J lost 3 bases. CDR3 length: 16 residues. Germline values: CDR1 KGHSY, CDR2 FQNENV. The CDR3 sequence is CASSQWAPGTEETQYF. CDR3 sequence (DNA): TGTGCCAGCAGCCAATGGGCCCCCGGGACAGAAGAGACCCAGTACTTC.

The CDR3: CASSSGVGAREQYF. For the CDR3, the DNA is TGTGCCAGCAGCTCCGGGGTTGGAGCGCGGGAGCAGTACTTC. The V and J genes are TRBV7-9 and TRBJ2-7, with D perhaps matching TRBD2 (5 bases). CDR3 length: 14 residues. Between the trimmed V and J ends, which lost 4 bases and 7 bases, there was a span of 17 bases. Germline V gene sequence: CDR1 SEHNR, CDR2 FQNEAQ (reference sequence).

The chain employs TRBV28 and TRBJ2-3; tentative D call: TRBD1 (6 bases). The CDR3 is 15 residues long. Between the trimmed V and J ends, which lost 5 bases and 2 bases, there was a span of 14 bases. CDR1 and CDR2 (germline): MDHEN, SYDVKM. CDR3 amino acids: CASSRTVRITDTQYF. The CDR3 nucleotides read TGTGCCAGCAGTCGGACAGTCAGGATCACAGATACGCAGTATTTT.

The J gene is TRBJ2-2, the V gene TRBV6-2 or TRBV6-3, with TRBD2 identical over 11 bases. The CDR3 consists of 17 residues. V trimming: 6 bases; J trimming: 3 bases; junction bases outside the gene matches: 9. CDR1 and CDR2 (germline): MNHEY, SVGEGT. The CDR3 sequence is CASSQRSGGADTGELFF. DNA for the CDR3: TGTGCCAGCAGCCAGCGTAGCGGGGGGGCTGACACCGGGGAGCTGTTTTTT.

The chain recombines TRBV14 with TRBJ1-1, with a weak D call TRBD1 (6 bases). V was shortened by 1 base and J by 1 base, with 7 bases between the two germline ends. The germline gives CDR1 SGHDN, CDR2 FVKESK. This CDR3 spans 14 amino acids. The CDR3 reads CASSQVQGNTEAFF. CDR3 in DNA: TGTGCCAGCAGCCAAGTACAGGGGAACACTGAAGCTTTCTTT.

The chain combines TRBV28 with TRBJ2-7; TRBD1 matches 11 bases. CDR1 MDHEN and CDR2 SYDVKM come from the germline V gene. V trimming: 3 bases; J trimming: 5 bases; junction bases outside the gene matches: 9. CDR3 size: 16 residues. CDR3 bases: TGTGCCAGCAGTTTGGTGAGCGGGACAGGGGGAAACGAGCAGTACTTC. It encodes CASSLVSGTGGNEQYF. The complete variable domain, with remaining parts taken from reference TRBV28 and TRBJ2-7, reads DVKVTQSSRYLVKRTGEKVFLECVQDMDHENMFWYRQDPGLGLRLIYFSYDVKMKEKGDIPEGYSVSREKKERFSLILESASTNQTSMYLCASSLVSGTGGNEQYFGPGTRLTVT.

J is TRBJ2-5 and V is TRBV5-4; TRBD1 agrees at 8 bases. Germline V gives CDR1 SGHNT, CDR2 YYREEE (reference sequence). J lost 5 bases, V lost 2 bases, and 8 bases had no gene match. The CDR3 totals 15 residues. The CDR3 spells CASSFVGTGLETQYF. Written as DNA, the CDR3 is TGTGCCAGCAGCTTCGTCGGGACAGGCCTGGAGACCCAGTACTTC. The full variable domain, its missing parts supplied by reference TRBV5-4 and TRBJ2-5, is ETGVTQSPTHLIKTRGQQVTLRCSSQSGHNTVSWYQQALGQGPQFIFQYYREEENGRGNFPPRFSGLQFPNYSSELNVNALELDDSALYLCASSFVGTGLETQYFGPGTRLLVL.

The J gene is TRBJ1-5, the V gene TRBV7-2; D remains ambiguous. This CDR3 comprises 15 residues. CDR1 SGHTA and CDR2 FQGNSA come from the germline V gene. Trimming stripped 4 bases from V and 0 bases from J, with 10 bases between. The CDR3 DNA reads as TGTGCCAGCAGCTCCGGAGGCGGTAGCAATCAGCCCCAGCATTTT. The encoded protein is CASSSGGGSNQPQHF.

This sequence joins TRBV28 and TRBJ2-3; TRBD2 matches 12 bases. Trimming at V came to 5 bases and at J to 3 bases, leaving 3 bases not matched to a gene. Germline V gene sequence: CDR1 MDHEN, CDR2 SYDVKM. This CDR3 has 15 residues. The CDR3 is CASSPSGGATDTQYF. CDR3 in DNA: TGTGCCAGCAGTCCTAGCGGGGGGGCGACAGATACGCAGTATTTT. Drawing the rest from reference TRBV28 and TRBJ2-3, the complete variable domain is DVKVTQSSRYLVKRTGEKVFLECVQDMDHENMFWYRQDPGLGLRLIYFSYDVKMKEKGDIPEGYSVSREKKERFSLILESASTNQTSMYLCASSPSGGATDTQYFGPGTRLTVL.

CDR3 protein: CSVGGEGQLNYGYTF. CDR3 sequence (DNA): TGCAGCGTTGGCGGGGAGGGGCAGCTTAACTATGGCTACACCTTC. This sequence joins TRBV29-1 and TRBJ1-2; a weak D match, TRBD1 (5 bases). With 4 bases removed from V and 1 base from J, the gap between germline ends came to 16 bases. This CDR3 comprises 15 residues. CDR1 SQVTM and CDR2 ANQGSEA come from the germline V gene.

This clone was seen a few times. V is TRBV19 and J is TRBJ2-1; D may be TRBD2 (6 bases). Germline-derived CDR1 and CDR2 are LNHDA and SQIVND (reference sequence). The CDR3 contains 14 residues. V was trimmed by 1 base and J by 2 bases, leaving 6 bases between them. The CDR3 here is CASSIAGAYNEQFF. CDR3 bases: TGTGCCAGTAGTATAGCGGGGGCCTACAATGAGCAGTTCTTC.

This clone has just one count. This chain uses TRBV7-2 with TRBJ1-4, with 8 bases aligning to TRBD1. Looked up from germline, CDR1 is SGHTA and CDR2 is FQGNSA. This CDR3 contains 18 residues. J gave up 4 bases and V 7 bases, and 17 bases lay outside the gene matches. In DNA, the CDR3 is TGTGCCAGCACCATCTTACCCGTTAGACAGGGGAATAATGAAAAACTGTTTTTT. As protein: CASTILPVRQGNNEKLFF.

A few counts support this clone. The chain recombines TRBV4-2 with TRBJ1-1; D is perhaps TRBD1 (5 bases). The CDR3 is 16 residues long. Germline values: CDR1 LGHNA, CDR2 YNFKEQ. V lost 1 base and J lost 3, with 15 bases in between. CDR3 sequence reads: CASSQAQAQGHTEAFF. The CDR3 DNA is TGTGCCAGCAGCCAAGCCCAAGCTCAGGGTCACACTGAAGCTTTCTTT.

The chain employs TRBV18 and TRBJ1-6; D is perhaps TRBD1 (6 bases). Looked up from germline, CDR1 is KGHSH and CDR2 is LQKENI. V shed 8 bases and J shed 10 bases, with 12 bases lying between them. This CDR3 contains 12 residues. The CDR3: CASGHRDSPLHF. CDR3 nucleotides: TGTGCCAGCGGTCACAGGGACTCACCCCTCCACTTT.

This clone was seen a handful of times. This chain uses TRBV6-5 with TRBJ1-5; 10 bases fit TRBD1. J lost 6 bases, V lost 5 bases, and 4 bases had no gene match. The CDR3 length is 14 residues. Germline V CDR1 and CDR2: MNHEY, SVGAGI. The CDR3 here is CASSHRDRGQPQHF. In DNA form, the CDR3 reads TGTGCCAGCAGTCACCGGGACAGGGGTCAGCCCCAGCATTTT.

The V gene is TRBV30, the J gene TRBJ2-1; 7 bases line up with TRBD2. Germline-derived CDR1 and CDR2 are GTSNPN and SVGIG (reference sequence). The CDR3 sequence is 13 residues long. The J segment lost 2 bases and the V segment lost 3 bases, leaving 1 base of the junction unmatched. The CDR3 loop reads CAWRSGAYNEQFF. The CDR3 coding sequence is TGTGCCTGGAGAAGCGGGGCCTACAATGAGCAGTTCTTC.

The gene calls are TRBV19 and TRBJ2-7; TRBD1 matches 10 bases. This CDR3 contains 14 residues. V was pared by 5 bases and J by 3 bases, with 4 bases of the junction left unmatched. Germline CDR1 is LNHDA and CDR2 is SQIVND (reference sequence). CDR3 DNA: TGTGCCAGTAGTGACAGGGGGCAAGTCTACGAGCAGTACTTC. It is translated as CASSDRGQVYEQYF.

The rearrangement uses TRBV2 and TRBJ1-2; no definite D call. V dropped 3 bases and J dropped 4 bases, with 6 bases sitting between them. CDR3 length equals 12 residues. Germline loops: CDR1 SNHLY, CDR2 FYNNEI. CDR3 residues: CASSDAFYGYTF. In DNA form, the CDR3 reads TGTGCCAGCAGTGACGCGTTCTATGGCTACACCTTC.

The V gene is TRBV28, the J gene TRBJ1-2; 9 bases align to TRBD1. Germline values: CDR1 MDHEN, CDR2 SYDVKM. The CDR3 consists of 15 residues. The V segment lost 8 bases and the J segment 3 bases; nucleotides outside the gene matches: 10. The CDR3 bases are TGTGCCAGCTTGACAGGGGGGCTCCGGGACTATGGCTACACCTTC. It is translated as CASLTGGLRDYGYTF.

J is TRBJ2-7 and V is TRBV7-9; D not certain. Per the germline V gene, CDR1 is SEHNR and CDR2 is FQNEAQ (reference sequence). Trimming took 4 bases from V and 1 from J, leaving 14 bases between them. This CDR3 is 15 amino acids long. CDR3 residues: CASSSVRGRSYEQYF. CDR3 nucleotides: TGTGCCAGCAGCTCGGTGAGAGGTCGTTCCTACGAGCAGTACTTC.

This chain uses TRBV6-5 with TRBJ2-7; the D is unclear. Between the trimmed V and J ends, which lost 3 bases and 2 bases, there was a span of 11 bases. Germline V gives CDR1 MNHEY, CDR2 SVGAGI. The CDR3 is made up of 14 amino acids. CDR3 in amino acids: CASSYWRTAYEQYF. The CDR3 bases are TGTGCCAGCAGTTATTGGAGAACCGCCTACGAGCAGTACTTC.

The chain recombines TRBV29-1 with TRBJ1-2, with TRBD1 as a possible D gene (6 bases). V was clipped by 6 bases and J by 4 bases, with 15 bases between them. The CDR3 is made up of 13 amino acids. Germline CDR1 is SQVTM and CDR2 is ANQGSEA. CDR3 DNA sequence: TGCAGCGTCCTTAACCGGGACACCTATGGCTACACCTTC. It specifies CSVLNRDTYGYTF.